The next 16 T cell receptor beta chains were all read from a single sample in a study of blood T cell repertoires in COVID-19. This table comes from immunoSEQ multiplex PCR, and its TCRdb copy is limited to in-frame clones, with some not included. Of over 150,000 clones listed, approximately 81% are singletons. The sample consisted of peripheral blood. The receptor source for this set is a woman aged 80 or older with active or convalescent COVID-19.

This clone was recorded only once. CDR3: CAARGPSYEQYF. CDR3 sequence (DNA): TGTGCCGCGCGGGGCCCCTCCTACGAGCAGTACTTC. The chain recombines TRBV5-4 with TRBJ2-7; D might be TRBD2 (6 bases). CDR3 length: 12 residues. CDR1 and CDR2 (germline): SGHNT, YYREEE (reference sequence). Trimming cost V 10 bases and J 0 bases, with 11 bases left between them.

This chain connects TRBV3-1 (or the pseudogene TRBV3-2) to TRBJ2-1; 8 nucleotides align to TRBD2. The junction had 8 bases not matched to a gene; V was cut back by 5 bases and J by 5 bases. CDR3 size: 15 residues. The germline V gene has CDR1 LGHDT and CDR2 YNNKEL (reference sequence). CDR3 in amino acids: CASSTVTSGNNEQFF. The CDR3, as DNA: TGTGCCAGCAGCACAGTCACTAGCGGAAACAATGAGCAGTTCTTC.

The chain couples TRBV2 to TRBJ1-3, with D hard to call. The CDR3 length is 16 residues. CDR1 and CDR2 from the germline V gene are SNHLY and FYNNEI. Trimming stripped 3 bases from V and 1 base from J, with 13 bases between. The DNA for the CDR3 is TGTGCCAGCAGTGAGGGAGAGGCGTTTTCTGGAAACACCATATATTTT. Translation: CASSEGEAFSGNTIYF. Looking up the rest from reference TRBV2 and TRBJ1-3 gives the full variable domain: EPEVTQTPSHQVTQMGQEVILRCVPISNHLYFYWYRQILGQKVEFLVSFYNNEISEKSEIFDDQFSVERPDGSNFTLKIRSTKLEDSAMYFCASSEGEAFSGNTIYFGEGSWLTVV.

This clone occurred a few times. The gene calls are TRBV19 and TRBJ2-7; 7 bases are shared with TRBD2. The CDR3 contains 15 residues. Germline CDR1 reads LNHDA; CDR2 reads SQIVND (reference sequence). The trim removed 4 bases at V and 4 bases at J, leaving 10 bases unmatched. The CDR3 here is CASSRAGGRSYEQYF. The CDR3 nucleotides are TGTGCCAGTAGTAGAGCTGGCGGGAGATCGTACGAGCAGTACTTC. The variable domain in full, with the rest retrieved from reference TRBV19 and TRBJ2-7, is DGGITQSPKYLFRKEGQNVTLSCEQNLNHDAMYWYRQDPGQGLRLIYYSQIVNDFQKGDIAEGYSVSREKKESFPLTVTSAQKNPTAFYLCASSRAGGRSYEQYFGPGTRLTVT.

CDR3 nucleotide sequence: TGCGCCAGCAGCTTGGGACAGGGGGGAGAGACCCAGTACTTC. Protein product: CASSLGQGGETQYF. The V call is TRBV5-1, the J call TRBJ2-5, with TRBD1 matching over 9 bases. Germline assignment: CDR1 SGHRS and CDR2 YFSETQ. This CDR3 spans 14 amino acids. The V segment lost 0 bases and the J segment 4 bases; nucleotides outside the gene matches: 1.

V usage is TRBV27 and J usage is TRBJ2-2; D ambiguous. Looked up from germline, CDR1 is MNHEY and CDR2 is SMNVEV (reference sequence). The CDR3 loop spans 16 amino acids. The V end was cut by 2 bases, the J end by 0 bases, with 10 bases between. DNA for the CDR3: TGTGCCAGCAGTTTACAGACACCGGCGAACACCGGGGAGCTGTTTTTT. It translates to CASSLQTPANTGELFF.

V gene TRBV3-1 (or the pseudogene TRBV3-2) combines with J gene TRBJ2-1, with 13 nucleotides matching TRBD2. The V segment lost 2 bases and the J segment 5 bases; nucleotides outside the gene matches: 9. This CDR3 has 18 residues. Germline V gives CDR1 LGHDT, CDR2 YNNKEL (reference sequence). In nucleotides, the CDR3 is TGTGCCAGCAGCCAACCCCGGACTAGCGGGAGTTTCCACAATGAGCAGTTCTTC. As protein: CASSQPRTSGSFHNEQFF.

Regarding this clone: The sample has other DNA sequences that encode this CDR3 too. CDR3 region: CASSLTSGSYEQYF. CDR3 nucleotide sequence: TGCGCCAGCAGCCTCACTAGCGGGAGTTACGAGCAGTACTTC. The chain combines TRBV5-1 with TRBJ2-7; 11 bases fit TRBD2. The CDR3 sequence is 14 residues long. J gave up 4 bases and V 4 bases, and 4 bases lay outside the gene matches. Germline-derived CDR1 and CDR2 are SGHRS and YFSETQ. The full variable domain, completed using reference TRBV5-1 and TRBJ2-7, is KAGVTQTPRYLIKTRGQQVTLSCSPISGHRSVSWYQQTPGQGLQFLFEYFSETQRNKGNFPGRFSGRQFSNSRSEMNVSTLELGDSALYLCASSLTSGSYEQYFGPGTRLTVT.

The chain carries TRBV9 and TRBJ2-2, with TRBD2 as a possible D gene (5 bases). The V end lost 0 bases, the J end lost 7 bases, and 13 bases lay between the germline ends. Germline lookup yields CDR1 SGDLS and CDR2 YYNGEE. The CDR3 length is 15 residues. The CDR3 DNA is TGTGCCAGCAGCGTAGTGAGTAGCGCCGACGGGGAGCTGTTTTTT. Protein: CASSVVSSADGELFF.

This sequence joins TRBV4-1 and TRBJ2-7, with no clear D. CDR1 is MGHRA, CDR2 YSYEKL, per germline. The CDR3 has 17 residues. Deletions cut 2 bases from V and 4 bases from J, with 21 bases between. The CDR3 loop reads CASSQSYAIPPLYEQYF. The CDR3 bases are TGCGCCAGCAGCCAAAGTTATGCTATTCCCCCACTGTACGAGCAGTACTTC.

In its sample, this clone was seen a few times. The chain links TRBV7-8 to TRBJ2-1, with 10 positions matching TRBD2. The CDR3 consists of 16 residues. J was trimmed by 7 bases and V by 2 bases; bases with no gene match: 8. In germline, CDR1 is SGHVS, CDR2 FQNEAQ. The CDR3 sequence: CASSLKREGRVNEQFF. For the CDR3, the DNA is TGTGCCAGCAGCTTAAAGCGGGAGGGCCGGGTAAATGAGCAGTTCTTC.

The chain uses TRBV19 and TRBJ1-2; the D gene is possibly TRBD1 (5 bases). This CDR3 contains 14 residues. Germline V gives CDR1 LNHDA, CDR2 SQIVND (reference sequence). Trimming cost V 2 bases and J 7 bases, with 14 bases left between them. Here the CDR3 reads CASSIKDSIGGYTF. The CDR3 bases are TGTGCCAGTAGTATAAAAGACAGCATTGGTGGCTACACCTTC.

V usage is TRBV29-1 and J usage is TRBJ2-3; TRBD1 matches at 7 bases. With V trimmed by 4 bases and J by 3 bases, 7 bases remained unmatched. The CDR3 is 14 amino acids. Per germline, CDR1 SQVTM and CDR2 ANQGSEA. CDR3 residues: CSVGEGAVTDTQYF. CDR3 DNA sequence: TGCAGCGTTGGTGAGGGGGCTGTAACAGATACGCAGTATTTT.

This clone was detected only once. This chain uses TRBV28 with TRBJ2-3; D may be TRBD2 (5 bases). CDR1 is MDHEN, CDR2 SYDVKM, per germline. The CDR3 is 15 residues long. V lost 9 bases and J 3 bases, leaving 19 bases between the germline ends. CDR3: CASSPQEARTDTQYF. In nucleotides, the CDR3 is TGTGCCAGTTCCCCCCAGGAGGCGAGAACAGATACGCAGTATTTT.

V usage is TRBV6-5 and J usage is TRBJ2-7, with D uncertain. The V and J ends lost 2 bases and 6 bases respectively, with 11 bases between them. Germline V CDR1 and CDR2: MNHEY, SVGAGI. The CDR3 is 13 amino acids. CDR3 nucleotides: TGTGCCAGCAGTTACGACTGGAAAAGCGAGCAGTACTTC. Protein product: CASSYDWKSEQYF.

The rearrangement links TRBV28 to TRBJ1-2; TRBD1 matches 7 bases. This CDR3 spans 14 amino acids. Trimming removed 8 bases from V and 4 bases from J; junction bases left unmatched: 10. Germline values: CDR1 MDHEN, CDR2 SYDVKM. CDR3 in DNA: TGTGCCAGCCGGGTGGGGGACAGAATCTATGGCTACACCTTC. Residues: CASRVGDRIYGYTF.